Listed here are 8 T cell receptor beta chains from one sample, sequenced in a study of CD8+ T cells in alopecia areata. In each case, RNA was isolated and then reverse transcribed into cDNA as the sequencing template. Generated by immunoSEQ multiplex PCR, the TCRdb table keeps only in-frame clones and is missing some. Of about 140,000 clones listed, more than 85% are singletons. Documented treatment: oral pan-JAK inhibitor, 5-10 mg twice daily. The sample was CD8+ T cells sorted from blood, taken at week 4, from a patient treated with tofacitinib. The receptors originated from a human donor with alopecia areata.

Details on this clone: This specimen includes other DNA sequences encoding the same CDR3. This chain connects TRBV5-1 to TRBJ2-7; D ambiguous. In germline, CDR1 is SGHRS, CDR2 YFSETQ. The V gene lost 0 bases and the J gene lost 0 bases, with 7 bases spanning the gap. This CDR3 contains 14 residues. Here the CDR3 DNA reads TGCGCCAGCAGCTTGGCCGGCGGCTCCTACGAGCAGTACTTC. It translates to CASSLAGGSYEQYF.

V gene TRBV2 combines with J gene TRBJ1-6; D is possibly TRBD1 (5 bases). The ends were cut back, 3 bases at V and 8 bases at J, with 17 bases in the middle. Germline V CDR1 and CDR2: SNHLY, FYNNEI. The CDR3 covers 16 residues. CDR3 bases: TGTGCCAGCAGTGAGAAGCTGGCAGGGAGCGATTCACCCCTCCACTTT. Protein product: CASSEKLAGSDSPLHF. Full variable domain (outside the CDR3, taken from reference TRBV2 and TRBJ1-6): EPEVTQTPSHQVTQMGQEVILRCVPISNHLYFYWYRQILGQKVEFLVSFYNNEISEKSEIFDDQFSVERPDGSNFTLKIRSTKLEDSAMYFCASSEKLAGSDSPLHFGNGTRLTVT.

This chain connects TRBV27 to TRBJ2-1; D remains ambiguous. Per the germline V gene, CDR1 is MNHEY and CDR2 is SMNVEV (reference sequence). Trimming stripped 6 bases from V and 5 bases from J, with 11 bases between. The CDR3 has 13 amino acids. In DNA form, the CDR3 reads TGTGCCAGCAGGGGTGGGTCTCACAATGAGCAGTTCTTC. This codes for CASRGGSHNEQFF.

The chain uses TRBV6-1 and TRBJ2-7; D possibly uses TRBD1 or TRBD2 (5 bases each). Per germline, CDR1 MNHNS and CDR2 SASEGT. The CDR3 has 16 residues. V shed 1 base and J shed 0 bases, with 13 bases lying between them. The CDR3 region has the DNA TGTGCCAGCAGTGAAGTTCGGGACCTGAGCTCCTACGAGCAGTACTTC. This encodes CASSEVRDLSSYEQYF.

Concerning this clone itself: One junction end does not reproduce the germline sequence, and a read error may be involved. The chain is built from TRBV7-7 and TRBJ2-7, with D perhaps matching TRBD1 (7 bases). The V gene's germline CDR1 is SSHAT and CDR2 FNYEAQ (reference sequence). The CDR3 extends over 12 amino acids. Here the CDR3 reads CASSGQAGEQYF. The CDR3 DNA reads TGTGCTAGCAGCGGACAGGCGGGAGAGCAGTACTTC.

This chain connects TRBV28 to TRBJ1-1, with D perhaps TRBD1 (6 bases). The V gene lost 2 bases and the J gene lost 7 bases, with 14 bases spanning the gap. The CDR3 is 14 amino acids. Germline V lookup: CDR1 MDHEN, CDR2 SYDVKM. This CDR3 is CASSLGTGMDEAFF. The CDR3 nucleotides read TGTGCCAGCAGTTTAGGTACAGGGATGGATGAAGCTTTCTTT.

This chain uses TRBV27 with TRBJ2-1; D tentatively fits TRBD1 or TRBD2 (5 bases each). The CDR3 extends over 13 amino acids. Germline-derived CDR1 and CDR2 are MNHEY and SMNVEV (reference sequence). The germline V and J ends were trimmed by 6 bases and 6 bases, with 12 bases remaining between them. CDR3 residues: CASRMGVSNEQFF. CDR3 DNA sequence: TGTGCCAGCAGGATGGGGGTATCCAATGAGCAGTTCTTC.

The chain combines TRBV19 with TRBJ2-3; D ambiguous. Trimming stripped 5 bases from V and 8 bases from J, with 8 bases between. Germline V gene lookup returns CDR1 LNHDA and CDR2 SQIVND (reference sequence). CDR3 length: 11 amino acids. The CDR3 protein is CASSYAGTQYF. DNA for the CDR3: TGTGCCAGTAGTTACGCCGGTACGCAGTATTTT.